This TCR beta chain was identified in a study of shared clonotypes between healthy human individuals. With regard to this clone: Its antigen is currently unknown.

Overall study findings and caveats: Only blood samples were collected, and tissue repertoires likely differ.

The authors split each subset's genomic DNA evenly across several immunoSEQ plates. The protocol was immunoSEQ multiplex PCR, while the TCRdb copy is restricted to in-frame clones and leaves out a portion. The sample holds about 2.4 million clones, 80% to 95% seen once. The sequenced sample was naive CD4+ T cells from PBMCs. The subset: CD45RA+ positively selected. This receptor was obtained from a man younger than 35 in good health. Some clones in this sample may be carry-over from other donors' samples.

The CDR3 loop reads CASSLFDQRTAAYNEQFF. Here the CDR3 DNA reads TGTGCCAGCAGCTTATTTGACCAGCGGACCGCAGCCTACAATGAGCAGTTCTTC. This rearrangement joins TRBV7-3 to TRBJ2-1, with D tentatively TRBD2 (5 bases). Germline CDR1 is SGHTA and CDR2 is FQGTGA. The CDR3 spans 18 residues. V lost 2 bases to trimming and J lost 2 bases, with 19 bases between them.